A selection of T cell receptor beta chains follows, all from one sample in a study of long-term antiretroviral therapy in people with HIV. Repertoires were generated with immunoSEQ multiplex PCR, while TCRdb's copy carries only in-frame clones and drops some. The table has 25,000 to 30,000 clones, roughly 84% seen once. The sequences come from unsorted PBMCs, collected 0.4 years after starting antiretroviral therapy. The receptors originated from a man younger than 35 with HIV. Each CDR3 is given with its conserved first and last residue. The order of the fields is CDR3 protein, CDR3 DNA, clone size, V gene, D gene, J gene. The D gene is left open where the match is weak. Size tells how often a clone was seen (once, few, many) or the class of an expanded clone, and some rows leave it out.

CDR3aa: CASSLGATGELFF; CDR3nt: TGTGCCAGCAGCTTAGGGGCCACCGGGGAGCTGTTTTTT; abundance: NA; v_gene: TRBV11-2; d_gene: NA; j_gene: TRBJ2-2
CDR3aa: CASSTSDRSTGELFF; CDR3nt: TGTGCCAGCAGTACATCGGACAGGAGCACCGGGGAGCTGTTTTTT; abundance: NA; v_gene: TRBV6-5; d_gene: TRBD1; j_gene: TRBJ2-2
CDR3aa: CASSQSAGELFF; CDR3nt: TGCGCCAGCAGCCAATCTGCCGGGGAGCTGTTTTTT; abundance: NA; v_gene: TRBV4-1; d_gene: NA; j_gene: TRBJ2-2
CDR3aa: CASSWSSWTVSTGELFF; CDR3nt: TGTGCCAGCAGCTGGAGTTCCTGGACAGTATCCACCGGGGAGCTGTTTTTT; abundance: NA; v_gene: TRBV7-2; d_gene: NA; j_gene: TRBJ2-2
CDR3aa: CASSAASEQPQHF; CDR3nt: TGTGCCAGCAGCGCCGCCTCGGAACAGCCCCAGCATTTT; abundance: NA; v_gene: TRBV9; d_gene: NA; j_gene: TRBJ1-5
CDR3aa: CASSRGQGELEQYF; CDR3nt: TGTGCCAGCAGTCGGGGACAGGGGGAGTTAGAGCAGTACTTC; abundance: few; v_gene: TRBV6-5; d_gene: TRBD1; j_gene: TRBJ2-7
CDR3aa: CASSVERGRERIDTQYF; CDR3nt: TGTGCCAGCAGCGTAGAGCGGGGGCGGGAGCGGATAGATACGCAGTATTTT; abundance: NA; v_gene: TRBV9; d_gene: TRBD2; j_gene: TRBJ2-3
CDR3aa: CASSLVGGRGRELFF; CDR3nt: TGTGCCAGCAGCTTAGTAGGTGGCAGGGGCCGGGAGCTGTTTTTT; abundance: few; v_gene: TRBV7-2; d_gene: NA; j_gene: TRBJ2-2
CDR3aa: CASSESLDTGELFF; CDR3nt: TGCGCCAGCAGTGAGTCCTTGGACACCGGGGAGCTGTTTTTT; abundance: NA; v_gene: TRBV10-1; d_gene: NA; j_gene: TRBJ2-2
CDR3aa: CASSQEAGGPYTQYF; CDR3nt: TGTGCCAGCAGCCAAGAAGCGGGAGGGCCATATACGCAGTATTTT; abundance: NA; v_gene: TRBV14; d_gene: TRBD2; j_gene: TRBJ2-3
CDR3aa: CASSETGRGQPQHF; CDR3nt: TGTGCCAGTAGCGAGACAGGGAGGGGTCAGCCCCAGCATTTT; abundance: NA; v_gene: TRBV19; d_gene: TRBD1; j_gene: TRBJ1-5